The 12 T cell receptor beta chains in this list originate from one sample, sequenced in a study of blood T cell repertoires in COVID-19. Clones were read by immunoSEQ multiplex PCR, and TCRdb kept only the in-frame ones, dropping some. The sample comprises approximately 260,000 clones, 80% to 90% of which are singletons, and 9.5% to 11% rests with the top ten. The source material was peripheral blood. All receptors come from a woman between 65 and 79 years old with acute or convalescent COVID-19.

V is TRBV4-1 and J is TRBJ2-5; tentative D call: TRBD2 (5 bases). Germline lookup yields CDR1 MGHRA and CDR2 YSYEKL. V shed 4 bases and J shed 2 bases, with 14 bases lying between them. This CDR3 region has 15 residues. The DNA for the CDR3 is TGCGCCAGCAGCCGCGATCGGCTAGCTCAAGAGACCCAGTACTTC. Translating it yields CASSRDRLAQETQYF.

The gene calls are TRBV18 and TRBJ1-3, with TRBD1 matching over 9 bases. The germline gives CDR1 KGHSH, CDR2 LQKENI. The CDR3 runs to 13 residues. V was clipped by 6 bases and J by 7 bases; unmatched bases: 4. The CDR3 DNA sequence: TGTGCCAGCTCCCTGGACAGGGGTAACACCATATATTTT. Amino acid sequence: CASSLDRGNTIYF.

The chain joins TRBV19 to TRBJ2-2; D remains unclear. V was shortened by 8 bases and J by 5 bases, with 12 bases between the two germline ends. The CDR3 is 13 residues long. CDR1 LNHDA and CDR2 SQIVND come from the germline V gene (reference sequence). CDR3 in DNA: TGTGCCAGTGATTCTGGAGCGACCGGGGAGCTGTTTTTT. Its translation: CASDSGATGELFF.

This sequence joins TRBV18 and TRBJ1-6; the D gene is possibly TRBD1 (6 bases). Trimming left V 6 bases short and J 7 bases short, with 16 bases between. The CDR3 is made up of 15 amino acids. CDR1 and CDR2 from the germline V gene are KGHSH and LQKENI. DNA of the CDR3: TGTGCCAGCTCTCCTAAACAGGGCCCCAATTCACCCCTCCACTTT. Translation gives CASSPKQGPNSPLHF.

This chain connects TRBV7-3 to TRBJ2-1; 9 bases are a match to TRBD2. Germline V lookup: CDR1 SGHTA, CDR2 FQGTGA. This CDR3 is 15 amino acids long. V dropped 5 bases and J dropped 6; count of bases not matched to a gene: 8. This chain's CDR3 is CASSRGSSGGNEQFF. The CDR3 nucleotides are TGTGCCAGCAGCCGCGGTAGTAGCGGGGGCAATGAGCAGTTCTTC. Full variable domain (rest looked up from reference TRBV7-3 and TRBJ2-1): GAGVSQTPSNKVTEKGKYVELRCDPISGHTALYWYRQSLGQGPEFLIYFQGTGAADDSGLPNDRFFAVRPEGSVSTLKIQRTERGDSAVYLCASSRGSSGGNEQFFGPGTRLTVL.

This clone was observed once. This chain uses TRBV5-1 with TRBJ2-3; maybe TRBD2 (5 bases). The CDR3 loop spans 17 amino acids. Trimming took off 6 bases at V and 0 bases at J, with 20 bases between the two ends. The V gene's germline CDR1 is SGHRS and CDR2 YFSETQ. The CDR3 DNA sequence: TGCGCCAGCACTAGGTCTTTACGCGGGCCTAGCACAGATACGCAGTATTTT. It is translated as CASTRSLRGPSTDTQYF.

The rearrangement links TRBV4-2 to TRBJ2-5, with 9 bases identical to TRBD2. The CDR3 sequence is 17 residues long. The J segment lost 5 bases and the V segment lost 0 bases, leaving 10 bases of the junction unmatched. Per the germline V gene, CDR1 is LGHNA and CDR2 is YNFKEQ. DNA for the CDR3: TGTGCCAGCAGCCAAGACCCCTTAGCGGGGGTGGGGGAGACCCAGTACTTC. It specifies CASSQDPLAGVGETQYF.

This clone was counted a few times. The chain couples TRBV2 to TRBJ1-1, with TRBD1 identical over 8 bases. The trim removed 7 bases at V and 0 bases at J, leaving 4 bases unmatched. The CDR3 is made up of 14 amino acids. Looked up from germline, CDR1 is SNHLY and CDR2 is FYNNEI. The CDR3 region is CASTRGPVNTEAFF. CDR3 in DNA: TGTGCCAGCACCAGGGGGCCGGTGAACACTGAAGCTTTCTTT.

The chain joins TRBV28 to TRBJ2-3; no reliable D call. Trimming removed 5 bases at V and 1 base at J, with 10 bases between. The V gene's germline CDR1 is MDHEN and CDR2 SYDVKM. The CDR3 loop spans 14 amino acids. This CDR3 is CASSPRLRTDTQYF. Here the CDR3 DNA reads TGTGCCAGCAGTCCAAGACTCCGCACAGATACGCAGTATTTT.

The J gene is TRBJ2-3, the V gene TRBV11-2; maybe TRBD2 (6 bases). With 4 bases removed from V and 5 bases from J, the gap between germline ends came to 13 bases. This CDR3 region has 14 residues. Germline lookup yields CDR1 SGHAT and CDR2 FQNNGV. CDR3 protein: CASSSQRVLDTQYF. DNA for the CDR3: TGTGCCAGCAGCTCCCAGCGGGTGTTAGATACGCAGTATTTT. The full variable domain, its missing parts supplied by reference TRBV11-2 and TRBJ2-3, is EAGVAQSPRYKIIEKRQSVAFWCNPISGHATLYWYQQILGQGPKLLIQFQNNGVVDDSQLPKDRFSAERLKGVDSTLKIQPAKLEDSAVYLCASSSQRVLDTQYFGPGTRLTVL.

The chain links TRBV6-5 to TRBJ2-3, with 7 bases lining up with TRBD1. Germline-derived CDR1 and CDR2 are MNHEY and SVGAGI. This CDR3 contains 14 residues. V shed 5 bases and J 4 bases; nucleotides not matched to a gene: 6. The CDR3 nucleotides are TGTGCCAGCAGTAGAGGACAGGAGTCAGATACGCAGTATTTT. This gives the protein CASSRGQESDTQYF.

The count of this clone is one. The chain recombines TRBV19 with TRBJ1-4; D is uncertain. Germline CDR1 and CDR2: LNHDA and SQIVND (reference sequence). CDR3 length equals 13 residues. V lost 2 bases and J 7 bases, leaving 8 bases between the germline ends. CDR3 bases: TGTGCCAGTAGTATACTTAGAGGTGAAAAACTGTTTTTT. Translating it yields CASSILRGEKLFF.